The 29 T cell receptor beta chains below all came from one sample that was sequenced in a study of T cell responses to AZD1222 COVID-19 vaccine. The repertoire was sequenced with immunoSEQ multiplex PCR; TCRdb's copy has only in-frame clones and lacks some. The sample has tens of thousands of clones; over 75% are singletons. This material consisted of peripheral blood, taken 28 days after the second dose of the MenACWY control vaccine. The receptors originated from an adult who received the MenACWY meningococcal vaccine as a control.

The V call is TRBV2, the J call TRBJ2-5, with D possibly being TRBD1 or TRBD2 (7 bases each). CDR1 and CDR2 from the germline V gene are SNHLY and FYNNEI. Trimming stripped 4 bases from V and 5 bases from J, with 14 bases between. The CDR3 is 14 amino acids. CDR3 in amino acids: CASSGEGAQETQYF. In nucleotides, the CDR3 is TGTGCCAGCAGTGGGGAGGGGGCGCAGGAGACCCAGTACTTC.

The CDR3 DNA reads TGTGCCAGCTCACCACTCACGTTAACAGGGGATCAGAACACTGAAGCTTTCTTT. Its protein is CASSPLTLTGDQNTEAFF. The chain is built from TRBV18 and TRBJ1-1, with 7 bases that match TRBD1. Germline-derived CDR1 and CDR2 are KGHSH and LQKENI. V gave up 1 base and J gave up 1 base; unmatched junction bases: 12. The CDR3 has 18 amino acids.

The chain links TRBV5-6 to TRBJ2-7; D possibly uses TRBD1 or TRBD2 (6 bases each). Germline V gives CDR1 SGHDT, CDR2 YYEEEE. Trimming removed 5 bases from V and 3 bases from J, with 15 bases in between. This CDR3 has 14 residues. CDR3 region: CASRTPRGVYEQYF. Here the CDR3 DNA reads TGTGCCAGCAGGACACCAAGGGGGGTCTACGAGCAGTACTTC.

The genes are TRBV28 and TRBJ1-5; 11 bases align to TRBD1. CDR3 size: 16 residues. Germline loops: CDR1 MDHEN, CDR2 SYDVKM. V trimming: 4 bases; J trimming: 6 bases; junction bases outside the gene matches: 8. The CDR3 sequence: CASSSRTGGAGQPQHF. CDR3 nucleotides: TGTGCCAGCAGTTCTCGGACAGGGGGCGCGGGTCAGCCCCAGCATTTT.

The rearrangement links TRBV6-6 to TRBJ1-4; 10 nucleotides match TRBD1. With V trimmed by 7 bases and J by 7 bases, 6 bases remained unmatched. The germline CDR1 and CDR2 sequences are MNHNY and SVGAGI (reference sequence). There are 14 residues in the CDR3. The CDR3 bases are TGTGCCAGCATTAGGGGACAGGGGAGTGAAAAACTGTTTTTT. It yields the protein CASIRGQGSEKLFF.

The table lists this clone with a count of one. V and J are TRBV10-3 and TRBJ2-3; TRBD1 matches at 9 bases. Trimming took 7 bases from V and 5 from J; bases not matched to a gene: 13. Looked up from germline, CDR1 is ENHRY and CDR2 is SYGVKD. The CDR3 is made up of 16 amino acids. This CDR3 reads CAIIILGQGKRDTQYF. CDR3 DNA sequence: TGTGCCATCATTATCTTGGGACAGGGAAAAAGAGATACGCAGTATTTT.

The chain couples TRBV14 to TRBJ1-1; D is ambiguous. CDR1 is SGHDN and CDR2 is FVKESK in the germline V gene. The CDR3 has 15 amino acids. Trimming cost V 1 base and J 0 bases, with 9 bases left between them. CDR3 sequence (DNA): TGTGCCAGCAGCCAAGGTAACCTAATGAACACTGAAGCTTTCTTT. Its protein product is CASSQGNLMNTEAFF.

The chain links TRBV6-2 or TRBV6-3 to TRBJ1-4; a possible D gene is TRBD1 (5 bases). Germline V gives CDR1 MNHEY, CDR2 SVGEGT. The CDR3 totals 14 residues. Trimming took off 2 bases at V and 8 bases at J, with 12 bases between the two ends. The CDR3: CASSYAGTREKLFF. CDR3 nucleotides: TGTGCCAGCAGTTACGCCGGGACCCGGGAAAAACTGTTTTTT.

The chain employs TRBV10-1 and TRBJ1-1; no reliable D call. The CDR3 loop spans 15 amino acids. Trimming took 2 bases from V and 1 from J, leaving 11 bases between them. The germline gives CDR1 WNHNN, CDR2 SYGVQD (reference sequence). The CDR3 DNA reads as TGCGCCAGCAGTGAGCGGCGAGCAGGGAACACTGAAGCTTTCTTT. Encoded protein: CASSERRAGNTEAFF.

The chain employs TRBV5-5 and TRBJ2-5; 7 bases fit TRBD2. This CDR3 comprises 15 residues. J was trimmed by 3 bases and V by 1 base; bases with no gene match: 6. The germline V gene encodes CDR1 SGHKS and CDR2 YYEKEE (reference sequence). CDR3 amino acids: CASSLQGGLEETQYF. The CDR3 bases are TGTGCCAGCAGCTTGCAGGGAGGGTTGGAAGAGACCCAGTACTTC.

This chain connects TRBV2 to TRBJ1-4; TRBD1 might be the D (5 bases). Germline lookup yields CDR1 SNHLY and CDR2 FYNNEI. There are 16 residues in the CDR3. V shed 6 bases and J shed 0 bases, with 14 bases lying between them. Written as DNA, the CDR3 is TGTGCCAGCAGGGGGGACCTGACAACAACTAATGAAAAACTGTTTTTT. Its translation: CASRGDLTTTNEKLFF. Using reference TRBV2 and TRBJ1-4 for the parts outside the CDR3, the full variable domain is EPEVTQTPSHQVTQMGQEVILRCVPISNHLYFYWYRQILGQKVEFLVSFYNNEISEKSEIFDDQFSVERPDGSNFTLKIRSTKLEDSAMYFCASRGDLTTTNEKLFFGSGTQLSVL.

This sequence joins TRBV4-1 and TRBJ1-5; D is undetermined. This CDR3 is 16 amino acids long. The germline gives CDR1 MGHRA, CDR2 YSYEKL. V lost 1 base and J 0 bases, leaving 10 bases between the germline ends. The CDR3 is CASSQVPTNSNQPQHF. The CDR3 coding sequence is TGCGCCAGCAGCCAAGTCCCCACAAATAGCAATCAGCCCCAGCATTTT.

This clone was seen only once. The CDR3 DNA is TGTGCCAGCAGTAGGGGGCATACGCAGTATTTT. Translating it yields CASSRGHTQYF. V usage is TRBV27 and J usage is TRBJ2-3; TRBD1 matches at 7 bases. This CDR3 comprises 11 residues. V lost 5 bases and J lost 7; bases outside the gene matches: 0. Germline V gene sequence: CDR1 MNHEY, CDR2 SMNVEV (reference sequence).

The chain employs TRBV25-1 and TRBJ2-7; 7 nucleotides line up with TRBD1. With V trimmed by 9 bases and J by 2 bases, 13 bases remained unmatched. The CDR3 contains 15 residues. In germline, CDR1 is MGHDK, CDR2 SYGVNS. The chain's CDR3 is CAREMGQLTTYEQYF. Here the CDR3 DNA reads TGTGCCAGGGAGATGGGACAGCTTACAACCTACGAGCAGTACTTC.

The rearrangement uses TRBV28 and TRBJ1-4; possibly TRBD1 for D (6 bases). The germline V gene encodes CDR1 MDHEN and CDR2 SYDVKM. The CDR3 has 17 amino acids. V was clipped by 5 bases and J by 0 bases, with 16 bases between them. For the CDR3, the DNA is TGTGCCAGCAGTCCCGACAGGAGAATTGCAACTAATGAAAAACTGTTTTTT. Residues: CASSPDRRIATNEKLFF.

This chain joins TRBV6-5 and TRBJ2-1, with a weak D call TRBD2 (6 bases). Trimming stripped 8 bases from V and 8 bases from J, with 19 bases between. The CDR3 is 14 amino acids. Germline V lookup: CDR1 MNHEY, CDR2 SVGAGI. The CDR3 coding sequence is TGTGCCAGCGTCCGGGGGACCGCTAGGGATGAGCAGTTCTTC. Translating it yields CASVRGTARDEQFF.

The CDR3 is CASRPTWTEAFF. The CDR3 bases are TGTGCCAGCAGGCCCACCTGGACTGAAGCTTTCTTT. This chain connects TRBV11-2 to TRBJ1-1; D gene ambiguous. Trimming took off 6 bases at V and 5 bases at J, with 10 bases between the two ends. Germline V lookup: CDR1 SGHAT, CDR2 FQNNGV. The CDR3 sequence is 12 residues long.

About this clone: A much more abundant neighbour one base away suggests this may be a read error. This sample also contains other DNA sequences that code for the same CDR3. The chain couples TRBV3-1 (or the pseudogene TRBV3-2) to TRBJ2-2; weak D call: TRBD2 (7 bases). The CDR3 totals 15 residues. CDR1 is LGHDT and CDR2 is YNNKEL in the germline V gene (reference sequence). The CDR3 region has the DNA TGTGCCCGCAGCTCCCGGGCGGGGGCGGGGGGGGAGCTGTTTTTT. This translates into CARSSRAGAGGELFF.

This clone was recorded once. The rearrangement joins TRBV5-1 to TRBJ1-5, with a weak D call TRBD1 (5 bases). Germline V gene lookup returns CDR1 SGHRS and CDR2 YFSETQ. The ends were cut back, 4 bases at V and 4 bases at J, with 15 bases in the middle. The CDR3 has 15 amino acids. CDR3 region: CASSPHGGGNQPQHF. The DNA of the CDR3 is TGCGCCAGCAGCCCCCATGGGGGGGGAAATCAGCCCCAGCATTTT.

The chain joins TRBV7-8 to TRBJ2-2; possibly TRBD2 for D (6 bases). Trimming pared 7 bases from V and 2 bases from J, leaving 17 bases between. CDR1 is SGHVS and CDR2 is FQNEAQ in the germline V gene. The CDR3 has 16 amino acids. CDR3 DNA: TGTGCCAGCACCCCGGGGGATGGCGTAAACACCGGGGAGCTGTTTTTT. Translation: CASTPGDGVNTGELFF.

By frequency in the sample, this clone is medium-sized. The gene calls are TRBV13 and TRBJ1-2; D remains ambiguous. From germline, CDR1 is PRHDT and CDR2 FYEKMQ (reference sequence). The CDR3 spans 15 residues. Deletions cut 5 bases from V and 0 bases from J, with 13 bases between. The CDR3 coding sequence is TGTGCCAGCAGCCTCTTTGGATCAGCTAACTATGGCTACACCTTC. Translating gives CASSLFGSANYGYTF.

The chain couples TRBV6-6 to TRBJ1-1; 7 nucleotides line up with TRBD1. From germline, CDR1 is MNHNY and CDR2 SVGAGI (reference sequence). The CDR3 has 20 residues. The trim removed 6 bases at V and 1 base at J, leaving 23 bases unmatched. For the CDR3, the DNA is TGTGCCAGCAGCTTGGGGGCCGACAGGGTCAATAGAATTCCGAACACTGAAGCTTTCTTT. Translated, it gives CASSLGADRVNRIPNTEAFF.

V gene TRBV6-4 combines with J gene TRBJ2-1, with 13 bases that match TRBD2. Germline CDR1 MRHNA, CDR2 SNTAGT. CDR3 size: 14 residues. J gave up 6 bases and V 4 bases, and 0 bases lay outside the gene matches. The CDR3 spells CASSGLAGGNEQFF. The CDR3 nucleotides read TGTGCCAGCAGTGGACTAGCGGGGGGCAATGAGCAGTTCTTC.

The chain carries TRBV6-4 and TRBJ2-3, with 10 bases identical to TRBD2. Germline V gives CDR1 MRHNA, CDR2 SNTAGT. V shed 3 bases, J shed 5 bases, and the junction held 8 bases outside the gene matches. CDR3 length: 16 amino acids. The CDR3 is CASSEGLAGAGDTQYF. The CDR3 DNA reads TGTGCCAGCAGTGAGGGGCTAGCGGGAGCCGGAGATACGCAGTATTTT.

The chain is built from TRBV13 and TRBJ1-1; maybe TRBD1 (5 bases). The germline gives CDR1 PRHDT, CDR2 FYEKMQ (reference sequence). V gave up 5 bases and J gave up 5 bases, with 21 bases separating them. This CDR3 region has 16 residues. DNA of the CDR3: TGTGCCAGCAGCCTCCCTTCAGGAGGGGTGACGACTGAAGCTTTCTTT. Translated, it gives CASSLPSGGVTTEAFF. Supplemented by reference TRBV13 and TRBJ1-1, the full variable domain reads AAGVIQSPRHLIKEKRETATLKCYPIPRHDTVYWYQQGPGQDPQFLISFYEKMQSDKGSIPDRFSAQQFSDYHSELNMSSLELGDSALYFCASSLPSGGVTTEAFFGQGTRLTVV.

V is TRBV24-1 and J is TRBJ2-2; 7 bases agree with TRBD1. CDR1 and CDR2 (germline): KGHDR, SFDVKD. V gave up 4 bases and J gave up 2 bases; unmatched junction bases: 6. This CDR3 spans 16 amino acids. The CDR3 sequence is CATSDPGTDNTGELFF. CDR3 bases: TGTGCCACCAGTGACCCCGGGACAGATAACACCGGGGAGCTGTTTTTT.

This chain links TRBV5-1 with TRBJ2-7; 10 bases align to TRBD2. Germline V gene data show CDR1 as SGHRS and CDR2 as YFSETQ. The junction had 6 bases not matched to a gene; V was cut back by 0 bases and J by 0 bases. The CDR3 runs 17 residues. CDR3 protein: CASSLVTSGTSSYEQYF. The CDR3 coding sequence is TGCGCCAGCAGCTTGGTTACTAGCGGGACAAGCTCCTACGAGCAGTACTTC.

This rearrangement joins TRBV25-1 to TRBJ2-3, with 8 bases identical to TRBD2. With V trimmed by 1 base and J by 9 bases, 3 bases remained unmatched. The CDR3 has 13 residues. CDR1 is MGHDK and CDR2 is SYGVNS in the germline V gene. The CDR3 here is CASSEFTGGTQYF. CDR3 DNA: TGTGCCAGCAGTGAATTCACGGGGGGGACGCAGTATTTT.

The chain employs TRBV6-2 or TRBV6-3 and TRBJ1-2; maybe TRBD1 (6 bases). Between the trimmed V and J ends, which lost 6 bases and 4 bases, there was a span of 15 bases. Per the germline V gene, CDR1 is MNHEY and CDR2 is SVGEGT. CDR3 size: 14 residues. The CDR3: CASSLQVGAYGYTF. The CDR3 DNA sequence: TGTGCCAGCAGCTTACAAGTGGGGGCCTATGGCTACACCTTC.